This T cell receptor (beta chain) was identified in a study of blood T cells in healthy people across ages. This CDR3 spans 17 amino acids. Germline V gives CDR1 LGHNA, CDR2 YNFKEQ. The trim removed 0 bases at V and 7 bases at J, leaving 9 bases unmatched. Using a J-beta primer mix together with a sample-barcoded 5' primer, a second PCR was run for about 7 to 12 cycles. TCRdb reprocessed the 5' RACE reads with MiXCR, giving one entry per CDR3 protein. The table records about 720,000 distinct CDR3 sequences, approximately 25% of them present only once. The same sample was also used in a study of T cells of mothers and their children. This second study says: A few mothers and their six children, all healthy Caucasians, donated.

The receptor's source is a boy between 10 and 17 years old in good health. The sample comprised blood. V and J are TRBV4-2 and TRBJ2-3; 11 bases are a match to TRBD2. The CDR3 DNA sequence: TGTGCCAGCAGCCAAGATAGGGGAACTAGCGGGAGTAATACGCAGTATTTT. It is translated as CASSQDRGTSGSNTQYF.